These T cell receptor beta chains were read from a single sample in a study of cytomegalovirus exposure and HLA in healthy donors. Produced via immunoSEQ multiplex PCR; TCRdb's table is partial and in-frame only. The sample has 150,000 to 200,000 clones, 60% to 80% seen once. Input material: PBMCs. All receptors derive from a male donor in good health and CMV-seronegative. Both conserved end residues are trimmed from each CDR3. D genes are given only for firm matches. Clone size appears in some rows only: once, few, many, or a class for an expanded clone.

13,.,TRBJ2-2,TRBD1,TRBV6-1,ASSENRGVTGELF
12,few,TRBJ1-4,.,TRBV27,ATSPGAGGEKLF
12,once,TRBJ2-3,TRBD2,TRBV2,ASRSGGATHTQY
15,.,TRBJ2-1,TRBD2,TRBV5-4,ASSPLAPGLAPHEQF
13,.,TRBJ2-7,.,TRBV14,ASSQDEGLKYEQY
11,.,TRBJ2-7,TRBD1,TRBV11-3,ASSPTGGYEQY
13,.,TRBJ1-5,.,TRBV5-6,ASSLGGLPNQPQH
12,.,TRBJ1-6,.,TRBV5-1,ASRGGSYNSPLH
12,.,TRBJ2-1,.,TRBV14,ASSPERGYNEQF
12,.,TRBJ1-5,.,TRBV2,ASRSYYSNQPQH
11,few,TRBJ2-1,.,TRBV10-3,AISEQIRTEQF
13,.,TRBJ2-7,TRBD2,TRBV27,ASSLFVSGSHEQY
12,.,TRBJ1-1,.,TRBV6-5,ASSYSGVNTEAF
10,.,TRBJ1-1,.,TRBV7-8,ASSLGGVGAF
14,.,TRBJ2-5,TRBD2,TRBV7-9,ASSSPGRGDQETQY
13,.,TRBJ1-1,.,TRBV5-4,ASSGGSRGRTEAF
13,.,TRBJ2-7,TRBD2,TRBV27,ASSLGLAGGREQY
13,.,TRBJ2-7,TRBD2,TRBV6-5,ASSYSGLGDYEQY
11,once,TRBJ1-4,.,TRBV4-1,ASSLLTGEKLF
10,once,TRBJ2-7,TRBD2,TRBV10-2,ASSEQAGEQY
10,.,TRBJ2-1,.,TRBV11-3,ASSGGVDEQF
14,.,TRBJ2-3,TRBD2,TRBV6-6,ASSSRLAVGTDTQY
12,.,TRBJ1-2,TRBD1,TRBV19,ASSVGQGRYGYT
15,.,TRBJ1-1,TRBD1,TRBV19,ASSTPRQGIMNTEAF
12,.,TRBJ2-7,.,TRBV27,ASSHPGSDYEQY
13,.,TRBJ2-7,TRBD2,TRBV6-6,ASSYSRAGRAEQY
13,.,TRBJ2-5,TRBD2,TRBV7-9,ASSTRGGPQETQY
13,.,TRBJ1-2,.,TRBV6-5,ASSYSRQPYRGYT
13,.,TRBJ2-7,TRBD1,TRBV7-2,ASSLKRGPSYEQY
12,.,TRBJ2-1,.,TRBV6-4,ASSEGLVHNEQF
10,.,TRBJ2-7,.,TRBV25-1,ASNVRSDEQY
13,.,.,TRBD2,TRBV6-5,ASSRSSGSSYEQY
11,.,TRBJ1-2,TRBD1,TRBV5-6,ASSWGQNYGYT
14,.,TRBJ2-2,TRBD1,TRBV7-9,ASSIPGQGEPGELF
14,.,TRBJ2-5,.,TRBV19,ASSINGRGIQETQY
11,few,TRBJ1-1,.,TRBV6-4,ASSAQENTEAF
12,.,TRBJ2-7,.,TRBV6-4,ASSEGSGSYEQY
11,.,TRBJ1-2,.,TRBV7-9,ASSLRVSYGYT
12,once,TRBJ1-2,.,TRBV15,ATSRRGQGDGYT
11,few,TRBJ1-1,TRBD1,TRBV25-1,ASNIQGDTEAF
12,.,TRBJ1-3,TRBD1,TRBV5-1,ASSHDRGGNTIY